These 26 T cell receptor beta chains were sequenced from one sample in a study of T cell responses to AZD1222 COVID-19 vaccine (dated by TCRdb to the early 2020s). Sample time point, as interpreted from the label and publication: baseline before first vaccination. The library came from the immunoSEQ multiplex PCR assay. As stored in TCRdb, this immuneACCESS dataset retains in-frame rearrangements with V and J assigned. A fraction of the clones does not appear; measured against another copy, unresolved V genes explain less than half of the discrepancy, and the remainder lacks a known reason. The sample data list around 110,000 clones, and more than 85% of these were observed just once. In total, the top ten clones hold about 3% of the sample. This material consisted of peripheral blood, taken on day 0 of AZD1222 vaccination. These receptors originate from an adult in good health.

The V gene is TRBV7-7, the J gene TRBJ2-2; 9 bases line up with TRBD1. CDR1 is SSHAT and CDR2 is FNYEAQ in the germline V gene (reference sequence). CDR3 length: 15 amino acids. The junction had 9 bases not matched to a gene; V was cut back by 6 bases and J by 7 bases. The CDR3 spells CASRTTTGGGGELFF. The CDR3 DNA follows: TGTGCCAGCAGGACGACGACAGGGGGAGGCGGGGAGCTGTTTTTT.

The J gene is TRBJ1-1, the V gene TRBV19, with TRBD1 as a possible D gene (5 bases). The length of the CDR3 is 14 residues. Germline CDR1 LNHDA, CDR2 SQIVND (reference sequence). V dropped 3 bases and J dropped 1 base, with 9 bases sitting between them. The CDR3 region is CASSISGGNTEAFF. Here the CDR3 DNA reads TGTGCCAGTAGTATTAGCGGGGGGAACACTGAAGCTTTCTTT.

The genes are TRBV14 and TRBJ1-2; no clear D gene. V was clipped by 4 bases and J by 3 bases, with 9 bases between them. The CDR3 runs 13 residues. The germline gives CDR1 SGHDN, CDR2 FVKESK. This CDR3 reads CASSLQTYYGYTF. The CDR3 DNA is TGTGCCAGCAGCCTACAGACCTACTATGGCTACACCTTC.

V usage is TRBV18 and J usage is TRBJ2-3, with TRBD2 as a possible D gene (5 bases). The CDR3 is 13 residues long. The V end was cut by 2 bases, the J end by 4 bases, with 7 bases between. Germline CDR1 reads KGHSH; CDR2 reads LQKENI. CDR3 protein: CASSPGSPDTQYF. The CDR3 nucleotides read TGTGCCAGCTCACCAGGGAGTCCAGATACGCAGTATTTT.

The chain uses TRBV29-1 and TRBJ1-1, with 7 bases fitting TRBD1. Trimming took 4 bases from V and 2 from J; bases not matched to a gene: 7. The CDR3 contains 14 residues. The germline gives CDR1 SQVTM, CDR2 ANQGSEA. CDR3 in amino acids: CSVGQGRSNTEAFF. Written as DNA, the CDR3 is TGCAGCGTTGGACAGGGCAGGAGCAACACTGAAGCTTTCTTT.

The chain employs TRBV28 and TRBJ2-2, with 14 bases fitting TRBD2. There are 20 residues in the CDR3. The V gene end was trimmed by 6 bases and the J gene end by 0 bases; junction bases not matched to a gene: 12. The germline gives CDR1 MDHEN, CDR2 SYDVKM. The CDR3 DNA reads as TGTGCCAGCAGGGGGACTAGCGGGAGCGGAATACCCGCGAACACCGGGGAGCTGTTTTTT. It codes for CASRGTSGSGIPANTGELFF.

V and J are TRBV27 and TRBJ1-1, with D possibly TRBD1 on 5 matching bases. The germline V gene encodes CDR1 MNHEY and CDR2 SMNVEV (reference sequence). The CDR3 sequence is 13 residues long. Trimming cost V 0 bases and J 3 bases, with 5 bases left between them. DNA of the CDR3: TGTGCCAGCAGTTTATCCAGGGACACTGAAGCTTTCTTT. Its translation is CASSLSRDTEAFF.

The J gene is TRBJ1-1, the V gene TRBV6-1, with D possibly being TRBD1 (5 bases). The CDR3 length is 16 residues. Trimming took 1 base from V and 1 from J, leaving 13 bases between them. From germline, CDR1 is MNHNS and CDR2 SASEGT. Written as DNA, the CDR3 is TGTGCCAGCAGTGAAGTCGGGGCAGGATCGAACACTGAAGCTTTCTTT. Translated, it gives CASSEVGAGSNTEAFF.

The chain uses TRBV6-5 and TRBJ1-3; D ambiguous. The CDR3 sequence is 13 residues long. CDR1 is MNHEY, CDR2 SVGAGI, per germline. The V end was cut by 4 bases, the J end by 1 base, with 5 bases between. Written as DNA, the CDR3 is TGTGCCAGCAGTTCCCGGTCTGGAAACACCATATATTTT. Translation: CASSSRSGNTIYF.

V and J are TRBV28 and TRBJ2-7; the D gene could be TRBD1 or TRBD2 (6 bases each). The V gene's germline CDR1 is MDHEN and CDR2 SYDVKM. The V gene lost 3 bases and the J gene lost 4 bases, with 13 bases spanning the gap. The length of the CDR3 is 14 residues. This chain's CDR3 is CASSFAGQVYEQYF. DNA of the CDR3: TGTGCCAGCAGTTTTGCGGGACAAGTATACGAGCAGTACTTC. Using reference TRBV28 and TRBJ2-7 for the parts outside the CDR3, the full variable domain is DVKVTQSSRYLVKRTGEKVFLECVQDMDHENMFWYRQDPGLGLRLIYFSYDVKMKEKGDIPEGYSVSREKKERFSLILESASTNQTSMYLCASSFAGQVYEQYFGPGTRLTVT.

This chain uses TRBV7-3 with TRBJ2-1, with a weak D call TRBD2 (6 bases). In germline, CDR1 is SGHTA, CDR2 FQGTGA. V was pared by 6 bases and J by 0 bases, with 12 bases between. The CDR3 has 15 amino acids. The CDR3 spells CASRRDSHSYNEQFF. DNA for the CDR3: TGTGCCAGCAGACGGGACTCCCACTCCTACAATGAGCAGTTCTTC.

The table lists this clone with a few counts. J is TRBJ2-5 and V is TRBV3-1 (or the pseudogene TRBV3-2), with TRBD2 identical over 8 bases. This CDR3 comprises 19 residues. Per the germline V gene, CDR1 is LGHDT and CDR2 is YNNKEL (reference sequence). J was trimmed by 2 bases and V by 1 base; bases with no gene match: 15. CDR3 coding DNA: TGTGCCAGCAGCCAAGGAGTTTGGCGGGAGGTCGGCAAGCAAGAGACCCAGTACTTC. It codes for CASSQGVWREVGKQETQYF.

This clone appeared once. The CDR3 sequence is CSAGRQNYGYTF. DNA of the CDR3: TGCAGCGCCGGCCGACAGAACTATGGCTACACCTTC. The chain couples TRBV29-1 to TRBJ1-2; weak D call: TRBD1 (5 bases). CDR3 length equals 12 residues. CDR1 and CDR2 from the germline V gene are SQVTM and ANQGSEA. V lost 7 bases to trimming and J lost 2 bases, with 11 bases between them.

The chain links TRBV11-2 to TRBJ1-5; D ambiguous. Germline V gives CDR1 SGHAT, CDR2 FQNNGV. The V gene lost 0 bases and the J gene lost 3 bases, with 3 bases spanning the gap. CDR3 length: 13 residues. The CDR3 loop reads CASSLDANQPQHF. DNA of the CDR3: TGTGCCAGCAGCTTAGACGCCAATCAGCCCCAGCATTTT. Variable domain in full (rest from reference TRBV11-2 and TRBJ1-5): EAGVAQSPRYKIIEKRQSVAFWCNPISGHATLYWYQQILGQGPKLLIQFQNNGVVDDSQLPKDRFSAERLKGVDSTLKIQPAKLEDSAVYLCASSLDANQPQHFGDGTRLSIL.

The CDR3 loop is CAWSVQGVQETQYF. The CDR3 coding sequence is TGTGCCTGGAGTGTACAGGGAGTTCAAGAGACCCAGTACTTC. V usage is TRBV30 and J usage is TRBJ2-5; D is possibly TRBD1 (6 bases). The CDR3 covers 14 residues. In germline, CDR1 is GTSNPN, CDR2 SVGIG (reference sequence). V was cut by 0 bases and J by 2 bases, with 10 bases left in between.

The chain joins TRBV6-6 to TRBJ1-2; D remains ambiguous. Trimming stripped 1 base from V and 2 bases from J, with 14 bases between. CDR1 and CDR2 from the germline V gene are MNHNY and SVGAGI (reference sequence). This CDR3 contains 16 residues. The CDR3 DNA reads TGTGCCAGCAGTTACTTTTGGACGCAAGGGAACTATGGCTACACCTTC. It specifies CASSYFWTQGNYGYTF.

The gene calls are TRBV3-1 (or the pseudogene TRBV3-2) and TRBJ1-2; TRBD1 agrees at 8 bases. The CDR3 covers 15 residues. V shed 1 base, J shed 4 bases, and the junction held 5 bases outside the gene matches. Germline lookup yields CDR1 LGHDT and CDR2 YNNKEL (reference sequence). CDR3 in DNA: TGTGCCAGCAGCCAAGCGGACAGGGTTGTCTATGGCTACACCTTC. Its translation: CASSQADRVVYGYTF.

Points on this clone: The germline gene is not matched at one end of the junction; a read error may be the cause. V usage is TRBV19 and J usage is TRBJ2-1, with D unclear. The CDR3 is 11 residues long. Germline CDR1 LNHDA, CDR2 SQIVND (reference sequence). The CDR3 bases are TGTGCCAGTAGTACCGGCGGCCCCCCACTCTTC. Amino acids: CASSTGGPPLF.

The chain uses TRBV5-5 and TRBJ1-2, with D maybe TRBD1 (5 bases). The germline V gene has CDR1 SGHKS and CDR2 YYEKEE (reference sequence). Trimming cost V 1 base and J 6 bases, with 10 bases left between them. CDR3 length: 13 residues. The CDR3 protein is CASSLKRGHGYTF. DNA of the CDR3: TGTGCCAGCAGCTTGAAAAGGGGCCATGGCTACACCTTC. Drawing the rest from reference TRBV5-5 and TRBJ1-2, the complete variable domain is DAGVTQSPTHLIKTRGQQVTLRCSPISGHKSVSWYQQVLGQGPQFIFQYYEKEERGRGNFPDRFSARQFPNYSSELNVNALLLGDSALYLCASSLKRGHGYTFGSGTRLTVV.

This sequence joins TRBV5-4 and TRBJ2-3, with 8 bases matching TRBD2. J was trimmed by 4 bases and V by 0 bases; bases with no gene match: 4. The CDR3 spans 15 residues. The germline gives CDR1 SGHNT, CDR2 YYREEE (reference sequence). The CDR3 DNA reads as TGTGCCAGCAGCTTGGAACTAGCGGTATCAGATACGCAGTATTTT. Its protein product is CASSLELAVSDTQYF. The whole variable domain, remainder taken from reference TRBV5-4 and TRBJ2-3, is ETGVTQSPTHLIKTRGQQVTLRCSSQSGHNTVSWYQQALGQGPQFIFQYYREEENGRGNFPPRFSGLQFPNYSSELNVNALELDDSALYLCASSLELAVSDTQYFGPGTRLTVL.

V usage is TRBV18 and J usage is TRBJ2-7; 7 bases map to TRBD2. The CDR3 extends over 12 amino acids. Germline values: CDR1 KGHSH, CDR2 LQKENI. After removal of 3 bases from V and 6 bases from J, the junction contained 2 bases not matched to a gene. The CDR3 sequence: CASSPSGGEQYF. The DNA of the CDR3 is TGTGCCAGCTCACCCTCGGGAGGCGAGCAGTACTTC.

The chain links TRBV27 to TRBJ2-5, with 7 bases lining up with TRBD2. Germline trimming cut 5 bases from V and 5 bases from J; bases unmatched to any gene: 8. The CDR3 is 14 amino acids. Germline V lookup: CDR1 MNHEY, CDR2 SMNVEV (reference sequence). The CDR3 DNA reads TGTGCCAGCAGTCCTAACGGGGGAGGGGAGACCCAGTACTTC. Translated, it gives CASSPNGGGETQYF.

The chain uses TRBV11-3 and TRBJ2-7; D uncertain. CDR1 and CDR2 from the germline V gene are SGHNT and YENEEA. The V end lost 6 bases, the J end lost 2 bases, and 17 bases lay between the germline ends. The CDR3 loop spans 15 amino acids. Written as DNA, the CDR3 is TGTGCCAGCAGTCCCATGTTTGGACCCACCTACGAGCAGTACTTC. Translated: CASSPMFGPTYEQYF.

This clone was observed a single time. The chain couples TRBV7-9 to TRBJ1-4, with D unresolved. The CDR3 totals 15 residues. Trimming removed 4 bases at V and 4 bases at J, with 13 bases between. The germline CDR1 and CDR2 sequences are SEHNR and FQNEAQ (reference sequence). CDR3 bases: TGTGCCAGCAGCTCACACCTGGAAAGTAATGAAAAACTGTTTTTT. It is translated as CASSSHLESNEKLFF.

The chain employs TRBV28 and TRBJ1-5, with TRBD1 as a possible D gene (5 bases). V was shortened by 6 bases and J by 6 bases, with 24 bases between the two germline ends. The CDR3 has 17 residues. Germline V gene data show CDR1 as MDHEN and CDR2 as SYDVKM. The CDR3 loop is CASSSAGEAQVGQPQHF. CDR3 nucleotide sequence: TGTGCCAGCAGCTCGGCCGGGGAGGCACAGGTGGGTCAGCCCCAGCATTTT. Together with reference TRBV28 and TRBJ1-5, the CDR3 gives the full variable domain: DVKVTQSSRYLVKRTGEKVFLECVQDMDHENMFWYRQDPGLGLRLIYFSYDVKMKEKGDIPEGYSVSREKKERFSLILESASTNQTSMYLCASSSAGEAQVGQPQHFGDGTRLSIL.

The chain joins TRBV9 to TRBJ2-1, with 7 positions matching TRBD2. Germline lookup yields CDR1 SGDLS and CDR2 YYNGEE. Trimming removed 2 bases from V and 5 bases from J; junction bases left unmatched: 4. There are 14 residues in the CDR3. The CDR3 here is CASSVGLMNNEQFF. CDR3 DNA sequence: TGTGCCAGCAGCGTGGGACTAATGAACAATGAGCAGTTCTTC.